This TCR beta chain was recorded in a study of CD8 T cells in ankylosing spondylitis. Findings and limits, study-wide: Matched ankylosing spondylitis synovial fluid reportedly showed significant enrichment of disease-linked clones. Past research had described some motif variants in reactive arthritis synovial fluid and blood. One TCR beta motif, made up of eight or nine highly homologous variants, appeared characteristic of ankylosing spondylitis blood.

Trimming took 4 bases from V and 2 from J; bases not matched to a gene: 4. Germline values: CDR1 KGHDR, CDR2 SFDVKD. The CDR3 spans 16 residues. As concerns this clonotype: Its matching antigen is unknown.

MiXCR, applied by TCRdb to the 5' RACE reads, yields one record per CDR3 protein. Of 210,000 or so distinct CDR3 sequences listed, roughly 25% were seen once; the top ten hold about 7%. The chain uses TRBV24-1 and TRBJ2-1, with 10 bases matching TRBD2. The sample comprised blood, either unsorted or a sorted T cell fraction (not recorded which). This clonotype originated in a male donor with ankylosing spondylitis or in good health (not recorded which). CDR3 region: CATSDPTSGAYNEQFF. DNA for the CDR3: TGTGCCACCAGTGACCCAACTAGCGGGGCCTACAATGAGCAGTTCTTC.